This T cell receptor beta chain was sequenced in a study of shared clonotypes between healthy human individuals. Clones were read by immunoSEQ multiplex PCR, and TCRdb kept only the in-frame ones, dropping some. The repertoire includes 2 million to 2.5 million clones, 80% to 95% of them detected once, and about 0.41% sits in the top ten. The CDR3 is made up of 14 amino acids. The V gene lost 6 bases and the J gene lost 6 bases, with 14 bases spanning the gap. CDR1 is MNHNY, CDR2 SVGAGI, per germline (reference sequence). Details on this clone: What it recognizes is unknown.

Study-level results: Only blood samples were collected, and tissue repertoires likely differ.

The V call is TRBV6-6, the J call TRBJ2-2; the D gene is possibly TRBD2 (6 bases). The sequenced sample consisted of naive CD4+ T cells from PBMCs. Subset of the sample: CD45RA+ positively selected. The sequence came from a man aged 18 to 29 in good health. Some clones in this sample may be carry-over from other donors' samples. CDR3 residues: CASSRDFYPGELFF. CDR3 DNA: TGTGCCAGCAGCAGGGACTTCTATCCCGGGGAGCTGTTTTTT.